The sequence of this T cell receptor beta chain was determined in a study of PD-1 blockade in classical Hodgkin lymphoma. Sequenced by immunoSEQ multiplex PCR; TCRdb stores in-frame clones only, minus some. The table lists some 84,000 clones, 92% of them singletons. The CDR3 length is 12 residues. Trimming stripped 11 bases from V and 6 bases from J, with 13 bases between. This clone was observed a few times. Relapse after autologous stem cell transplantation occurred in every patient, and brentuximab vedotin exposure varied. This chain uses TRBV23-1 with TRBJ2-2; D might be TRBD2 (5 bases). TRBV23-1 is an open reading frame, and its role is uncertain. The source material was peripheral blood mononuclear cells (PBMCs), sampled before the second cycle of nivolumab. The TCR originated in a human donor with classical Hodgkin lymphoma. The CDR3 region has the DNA TGCGCCCCCGAGGGTTTTTCCGGGGAGCTGTTTTTT. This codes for CAPEGFSGELFF.